These 9 T cell receptor beta chains originate from one sample sequenced in a study of blood T cell repertoires in COVID-19. TCRdb's copy holds only in-frame clones and misses some; the assay was immunoSEQ multiplex PCR. The sample comprises roughly 150,000 clones, around 87% of which are singletons, and around 6.1% rests with the top ten. Sample: peripheral blood. All receptors derive from an elderly man with acute or convalescent COVID-19.

J is TRBJ2-7 and V is TRBV20-1; TRBD2 agrees at 7 bases. This CDR3 is built from 12 residues. Trimming removed 3 bases from V and 3 bases from J; junction bases left unmatched: 2. Germline V lookup: CDR1 DFQATT, CDR2 SNEGSKA (reference sequence). CDR3 coding DNA: TGCAGTGCTAGTGGCGGGGGCTACGAGCAGTACTTC. It codes for CSASGGGYEQYF.

A remark on this clone: Since no conserved phenylalanine or tryptophan closes the CDR3, a read error is the likely cause. It is unclear where the CDR3 begins or ends on the DNA, so no DNA is shown, and the CDR3 is as TCRdb lists it. CDR3 in amino acids: CASNSLGGFGGYTL. The genes are TRBV28 and TRBJ1-2; the table assigns TRBD1, which was not confirmed against the DNA. The CDR3 spans 14 amino acids, including both terminal residues. The germline gives CDR1 MDHEN, CDR2 SYDVKM.

This chain links TRBV2 with TRBJ1-2; no definite D call. The CDR3 contains 12 residues. V shed 10 bases and J shed 11 bases, with 20 bases lying between them. Per germline, CDR1 SNHLY and CDR2 FYNNEI. CDR3 amino acids: CATTLSRSGYTF. For the CDR3, the DNA is TGTGCCACCACATTGTCCAGGTCCGGATACACCTTC.

This clone was picked up a small number of times. The sample contains more than one DNA sequence encoding this CDR3. The J gene is TRBJ2-1, the V gene TRBV5-1, with 8 bases aligning to TRBD2. This CDR3 spans 15 amino acids. The V gene end was trimmed by 3 bases and the J gene end by 0 bases; junction bases not matched to a gene: 2. CDR1 SGHRS and CDR2 YFSETQ come from the germline V gene. The CDR3, as DNA: TGCGCCAGCAGCTCGAGCGGGAGCTCCTACAATGAGCAGTTCTTC. This codes for CASSSSGSSYNEQFF. Using reference TRBV5-1 and TRBJ2-1 for the parts outside the CDR3, the full variable domain is KAGVTQTPRYLIKTRGQQVTLSCSPISGHRSVSWYQQTPGQGLQFLFEYFSETQRNKGNFPGRFSGRQFSNSRSEMNVSTLELGDSALYLCASSSSGSSYNEQFFGPGTRLTVL.

The chain is built from TRBV30 and TRBJ1-3; D remains unclear. Germline CDR1 GTSNPN, CDR2 SVGIG (reference sequence). This CDR3 has 15 residues. With 7 bases removed from V and 0 bases from J, the gap between germline ends came to 16 bases. The DNA of the CDR3 is TGTGCCTCCGACTCGAAGGCCACCTCTGGAAACACCATATATTTT. Residues: CASDSKATSGNTIYF. The entire variable domain, with the rest obtained from reference TRBV30 and TRBJ1-3, is as follows: SQTIHQWPATLVQPVGSPLSLECTVEGTSNPNLYWYRQAAGRGLQLLFYSVGIGQISSEVPQNLSASRPQDRQFILSSKKLLLSDSGFYLCASDSKATSGNTIYFGEGSWLTVV.

This chain uses TRBV24-1 with TRBJ1-5; a weak D match, TRBD1 (5 bases). Trimming removed 10 bases from V and 6 bases from J, with 15 bases in between. The CDR3 loop spans 13 amino acids. Per the germline V gene, CDR1 is KGHDR and CDR2 is SFDVKD. In DNA form, the CDR3 reads TGTGCCACGAGAGAAGACAGTTTTCAGCCCCAGCATTTT. This translates into CATREDSFQPQHF.

The chain combines TRBV4-2 with TRBJ2-5; 15 bases are a match to TRBD2. The CDR3 is 14 residues long. With 1 base clipped from V and 14 bases from J, the junction kept 5 bases outside the gene matches. Germline CDR1 and CDR2: LGHNA and YNFKEQ. The CDR3 loop is CASSQAGLAGGPYF. The DNA for the CDR3 is TGTGCCAGCAGCCAAGCGGGACTAGCGGGGGGCCCTTACTTC.

J is TRBJ2-5 and V is TRBV18; TRBD1 might be the D (5 bases). Trimming removed 3 bases at V and 2 bases at J, with 16 bases between. This CDR3 has 16 residues. From germline, CDR1 is KGHSH and CDR2 LQKENI. The CDR3 sequence: CASSPRQQGIQETQYF. The CDR3 nucleotides read TGTGCCAGCTCACCTAGACAGCAGGGCATACAAGAGACCCAGTACTTC.

The V and J genes are TRBV3-1 (or the pseudogene TRBV3-2) and TRBJ2-7, with TRBD1 matching 7 bases. CDR1 and CDR2 (germline): LGHDT, YNNKEL (reference sequence). There are 15 residues in the CDR3. J gave up 3 bases and V 2 bases, and 7 bases lay outside the gene matches. The CDR3 region is CASSQSVTGVYEQYF. CDR3 sequence (DNA): TGTGCCAGCAGCCAATCGGTAACAGGGGTCTACGAGCAGTACTTC.